One sample yielded the 8 T cell receptor beta chains listed below, sequenced in a study of Tregs in tolerant kidney transplant recipients. The data were produced by immunoSEQ multiplex PCR, yet TCRdb's version contains in-frame clones alone and is incomplete. This sample has more than 60,000 clones, with about 88% found just once. The source was CD4+ T cells from blood, collected before the transplant. The receptors shown here come from a human donor who received a combined kidney and bone marrow transplant.

This chain connects TRBV7-2 to TRBJ1-3; weak D call: TRBD1 (5 bases). This CDR3 has 15 residues. The V gene's germline CDR1 is SGHTA and CDR2 FQGNSA. With 1 base removed from V and 7 bases from J, the gap between germline ends came to 14 bases. This chain's CDR3 is CASSLGGAGFNTIYF. CDR3 DNA: TGTGCCAGCAGCTTAGGGGGCGCTGGCTTTAACACCATATATTTT.

This clone came up once. The chain employs TRBV7-3 and TRBJ2-1; the match to TRBD1 covers 9 bases. Trimming removed 3 bases from V and 4 bases from J; junction bases left unmatched: 4. The CDR3 totals 15 residues. CDR1 SGHTA and CDR2 FQGTGA come from the germline V gene. The CDR3 loop is CASSFVTGGYNEQFF. In nucleotides, the CDR3 is TGTGCCAGCAGCTTCGTGACAGGGGGGTACAATGAGCAGTTCTTC. The full variable domain, rest sourced from reference TRBV7-3 and TRBJ2-1, is GAGVSQTPSNKVTEKGKYVELRCDPISGHTALYWYRQSLGQGPEFLIYFQGTGAADDSGLPNDRFFAVRPEGSVSTLKIQRTERGDSAVYLCASSFVTGGYNEQFFGPGTRLTVL.

The chain couples TRBV5-4 to TRBJ1-1, with 7 bases identical to TRBD1. Losses at the gene ends were 4 bases for V and 2 bases for J; bases not matched to a gene: 11. Germline CDR1 and CDR2: SGHNT and YYREEE (reference sequence). The CDR3 has 16 residues. The CDR3 DNA reads as TGTGCCAGCAGCCAAGGTCAGGGGGGCGCAAACACTGAAGCTTTCTTT. Its translation is CASSQGQGGANTEAFF.

The J gene is TRBJ2-2, the V gene TRBV5-1, with 9 nucleotides matching TRBD2. CDR3 size: 17 residues. Losses at the gene ends were 4 bases for V and 2 bases for J; bases not matched to a gene: 9. Germline CDR1 reads SGHRS; CDR2 reads YFSETQ. CDR3 nucleotide sequence: TGCGCCAGCAGCCTCAGGCCTAGCGGGATTAACACCGGGGAGCTGTTTTTT. Its protein product is CASSLRPSGINTGELFF.

This clone was picked up one time. V is TRBV28 and J is TRBJ2-7, with D perhaps matching TRBD1 (6 bases). Between the trimmed V and J ends, which lost 1 base and 6 bases, there was a span of 13 bases. The CDR3 covers 14 residues. Germline V gene lookup returns CDR1 MDHEN and CDR2 SYDVKM. This CDR3 is CASSLYRALREQYF. CDR3 sequence (DNA): TGTGCCAGCAGTTTATACAGGGCCCTGCGCGAGCAGTACTTC.

The chain has TRBV7-2 and TRBJ1-4; TRBD1 aligns across 7 bases. Germline CDR1 is SGHTA and CDR2 is FQGNSA. V was clipped by 1 base and J by 7 bases; unmatched bases: 6. This CDR3 is 15 amino acids long. The CDR3 sequence: CASSLGHRGREKLFF. The DNA of the CDR3 is TGTGCCAGCAGCTTAGGTCATAGGGGGCGTGAAAAACTGTTTTTT.

This chain connects TRBV18 to TRBJ1-4, with 8 bases aligning to TRBD1. The germline V gene encodes CDR1 KGHSH and CDR2 LQKENI. This CDR3 comprises 15 residues. V trimming: 4 bases; J trimming: 7 bases; junction bases outside the gene matches: 8. The CDR3 here is CASSRDGQGGEKLFF. In DNA form, the CDR3 reads TGTGCCAGCTCACGGGATGGACAGGGTGGTGAAAAACTGTTTTTT.

With regard to this clone: A read error may account for a junction end that differs from germline. The chain has TRBV13 and TRBJ1-2; 10 bases match TRBD1. The germline V gene has CDR1 PRHDT and CDR2 FYEKMQ (reference sequence). The CDR3 spans 15 residues. CDR3 protein: CASSLIPVGTGDFHF. In DNA form, the CDR3 reads TGTGCCAGCAGCTTGATACCGGTCGGGACAGGGGACTTCCACTTC.